The rows below give T cell receptor beta chains drawn from one sample of a study of cytomegalovirus exposure and HLA in healthy donors. Measured with immunoSEQ multiplex PCR; TCRdb has only the in-frame clones, and not every one. This table has about 150,000 clones, about 72% appearing once. The sequencing sample was made of PBMCs. Receptors were obtained from a man in his forties in good health and CMV-seronegative. The CDR3 runs from the conserved cysteine through the conserved F or W. The order of the fields is clone size, J gene, V gene, D gene, CDR3 DNA, CDR3 protein. The D gene is left open where the match is weak. The size entry is marked missing in some rows and otherwise reads once, few, many or a size class.

once TRBJ1-5 TRBV25-1 TRBD1 TGTGCCAGCAGTGAATATGGCCGGGACAGCCTAACAAATCAGCCCCAGCATTTT CASSEYGRDSLTNQPQHF
NA TRBJ1-2 TRBV29-1 NA TGCAGCGTTGAAGATCGCCGAACAGGGATCTCGGCCTTC CSVEDRRTGISAF
NA TRBJ1-2 TRBV7-9 NA TGTGCCAGCAGTACGACAGAGTCTAACTATGGCTACACCTTC CASSTTESNYGYTF
NA TRBJ2-1 TRBV12-5 NA TGTGCTAGTGGTTGGGGGGTTAGGGGAGGTGAGCAGTTCTTC CASGWGVRGGEQFF
NA TRBJ1-2 TRBV29-1 NA TGCAGCGTTGACAACTGGGGCGATGGCTACACCTTC CSVDNWGDGYTF
NA TRBJ2-5 TRBV6-5 NA TGTGCCAGCAGTTACTCGATCCTCGGGGAGACCCAGTACTTC CASSYSILGETQYF
NA TRBJ1-1 TRBV7-2 NA TGTGCCAGCAGCTTAGCGGTGGGCAGCCAAGCTTTCTTT CASSLAVGSQAFF
NA TRBJ2-7 TRBV18 TRBD1 TGTGCCAGCTCACCTAGGCAGGGGGCCTACTACGAGCAGTACTTC CASSPRQGAYYEQYF
NA TRBJ1-6 TRBV7-8 NA TGTGCCAGCAGCTTTTCTGAGTCTTCACCCCTCCACTTT CASSFSESSPLHF
NA TRBJ1-3 TRBV5-1 NA TGCGCCAGCAGTATCTCTGGAAACACCATATATTTT CASSISGNTIYF
few TRBJ1-4 TRBV7-9 TRBD1 TGTGCCAGCAGCGTAGACAGGGGGGGAAAACTGTTTTTT CASSVDRGGKLFF
few TRBJ1-2 TRBV4-1 NA TGCGCCAGCAGCCAAAGCGCACCTGGGGGCTACACCTTC CASSQSAPGGYTF
NA TRBJ2-1 TRBV28 NA TGTGCCAGCAGTACTCGGGAGTCCCACAATGAGCAGTTCTTC CASSTRESHNEQFF
NA TRBJ1-1 TRBV25-1 TRBD1 TGTGCCAGCGGACAGGGGGCTTACACTGAAGCTTTCTTT CASGQGAYTEAFF
NA TRBJ1-6 TRBV18 TRBD1 TGTGCCAGCTCACCATTAAGGACAGGTGGCAATTCACCCCTCCACTTT CASSPLRTGGNSPLHF
NA TRBJ2-5 TRBV7-9 TRBD2 TGTGCCAGCAGCCGAGGGCGGGAGACCCGATACCAAGAGACCCAGTACTTC CASSRGRETRYQETQYF
few TRBJ1-6 TRBV5-1 TRBD1 TGCGCCAGCAGCTTGCTTACAGGGGAAAATAATTCACCCCTCCACTTT CASSLLTGENNSPLHF
NA TRBJ1-1 TRBV5-4 NA TGTGCCAGCAGCCCAAACACTGAAGCTTTCTTT CASSPNTEAFF
NA TRBJ2-5 TRBV9 TRBD1 TGTGCCAGCAGCGTAGCCGGGACAGCGCAAGAGACCCAGTACTTC CASSVAGTAQETQYF
NA TRBJ1-2 TRBV15 NA TGTGCCACCAGCAGTTCTGCAGGTTATGGCTACACCTTC CATSSSAGYGYTF
NA TRBJ2-3 TRBV7-9 TRBD2 TGTGCCAGCTCCCTAGCGGGAGCGGATACGCAGTATTTT CASSLAGADTQYF
NA TRBJ2-3 TRBV5-1 TRBD1 TGCGCCAGCAGCAAGGACAGGGGCACAGATACGCAGTATTTT CASSKDRGTDTQYF
NA TRBJ2-2 TRBV7-7 TRBD2 TGTGCCAGCAGCCGTCCTAGCGGGAGGGCCGGCGGGGAGCTGTTTTTT CASSRPSGRAGGELFF
NA TRBJ1-6 TRBV7-6 TRBD1 TGTGCCAGCAGCTCACAAACAGGGGGCAATTCACCCCTCCACTTT CASSSQTGGNSPLHF
NA TRBJ1-1 TRBV28 NA TGTGCCAGCAATCCCTTAGTCATGAACACTGAAGCTTTCTTT CASNPLVMNTEAFF
few TRBJ2-7 TRBV10-3 NA TGTGCCATCAGTGAGCCTACAGGGTCCCCGTCTCCTTACGAGCAGTACTTC CAISEPTGSPSPYEQYF